Below, 5 T cell receptor beta chains from the same sample are listed, as sequenced in a study of beta chain features in type 1 diabetes. Investigators reverse transcribed all isolated RNA, so they sequenced expressed TCRB transcripts. The data were produced by immunoSEQ multiplex PCR, yet TCRdb's version contains in-frame clones alone and is incomplete. This table holds about 930,000 clones, roughly a sixth found once. The sample comprised naive CD4+ T cells from blood. These receptors came from a young woman in good health.

The V gene is TRBV5-1, the J gene TRBJ1-4; no clear D gene. The CDR3 loop spans 15 amino acids. Germline V gene lookup returns CDR1 SGHRS and CDR2 YFSETQ. The V and J ends lost 4 bases and 0 bases respectively, with 10 bases between them. The CDR3 here is CASSTYTATNEKLFF. The CDR3 coding sequence is TGCGCCAGCAGCACCTACACCGCAACTAATGAAAAACTGTTTTTT.

The chain links TRBV5-4 to TRBJ2-7; 8 nucleotides agree with TRBD2. This CDR3 region has 15 residues. Trimming cost V 0 bases and J 2 bases; bases outside gene matches: 4. Germline CDR1 and CDR2: SGHNT and YYREEE (reference sequence). The CDR3 DNA reads as TGTGCCAGCAGCTTGGGTCTCGGGAGGGCCTACGAGCAGTACTTC. As protein: CASSLGLGRAYEQYF.

This clone was seen a handful of times. V and J are TRBV28 and TRBJ1-2; tentatively, D is TRBD1 (6 bases). CDR3 length: 14 amino acids. V was shortened by 1 base and J by 10 bases, with 16 bases between the two germline ends. The germline V gene has CDR1 MDHEN and CDR2 SYDVKM. The CDR3 spells CASSLSPSTGLYTF. CDR3 coding DNA: TGTGCCAGCAGTTTATCCCCAAGTACAGGGCTCTACACCTTC.

As for this clone: This same CDR3 is encoded by further DNA sequences in the sample. J is TRBJ2-1 and V is TRBV6-5; no firm D call. V dropped 2 bases and J dropped 8 bases, with 4 bases sitting between them. This CDR3 is built from 11 residues. Germline V gene lookup returns CDR1 MNHEY and CDR2 SVGAGI. The CDR3 is CASSYLDEQFF. The CDR3 coding sequence is TGTGCCAGCAGTTACCTTGATGAGCAGTTCTTC.

This clone was seen more than once but under ten times. The CDR3 reads CASKTAGLEKLFF. The CDR3 bases are TGTGCCAGCAAAACAGCCGGACTTGAAAAACTGTTTTTT. The chain employs TRBV6-5 and TRBJ1-4; no definite D call. The V and J ends lost 7 bases and 7 bases respectively, with 13 bases between them. This CDR3 has 13 amino acids. CDR1 and CDR2 from the germline V gene are MNHEY and SVGAGI.